This is a list of T cell receptor beta chains from one sample in a study of identical twins. Via MiXCR, TCRdb re-called the 5' RACE reads, giving one row per CDR3 protein. Of around 370,000 distinct CDR3 sequences in the sample, about 9% were seen once. The source material was naive T cells sorted from blood. The receptor set was obtained from a woman aged 45-60 years in good health. Each CDR3 is given with its conserved first and last residue. The D gene is left open where the match is weak. Only part of the rows carry a size: once, few, many, or a class if the clone is expanded.

D | size | J | V | DNA | CDR3
. | few | TRBJ2-1 | TRBV5-1 | TGCGCCAGCAGCTCCACTTTGGCAGACTACAATGAGCAGTTCTTC | CASSSTLADYNEQFF
TRBD2 | many | TRBJ2-3 | TRBV11-2 | TGTGCCAGCAGCTCAGCCGGGGGGACAGATACGCAGTATTTT | CASSSAGGTDTQYF
. | many | TRBJ2-5 | TRBV20-1 | TGCAGTGCTAGAGGGGGGTCCCAAGAGACCCAGTACTTC | CSARGGSQETQYF
. | . | TRBJ1-5 | TRBV3-1 | TGTGCCAGCAGCCCTACTGGATTTGCCAATCAGCCCCAGCATTTT | CASSPTGFANQPQHF
. | many | TRBJ1-5 | TRBV3-1 | TGTGCCAGCAGTCGGCAGAATCAGCCCCAGCATTTT | CASSRQNQPQHF
TRBD2 | many | TRBJ2-1 | TRBV20-1 | TGCAGTGCTAGAGCTCTAGCGGGCTACAATGAGCAGTTCTTC | CSARALAGYNEQFF
TRBD2 | many | TRBJ2-1 | TRBV4-1 | TGCGCCAGCAGCCAAGATTGGTTCCAGCGGGAGAGCTCCTACAATGAGCAGTTCTTC | CASSQDWFQRESSYNEQFF
. | . | TRBJ2-1 | TRBV11-2 | TGTGCCAGCAGCTTAGACTACCCGAGCTTGTTCTTC | CASSLDYPSLFF
TRBD2 | many | TRBJ2-3 | TRBV12-3/TRBV12-4 | TGTGCCAGCAGTCAGCGGGGCCCTAGCACAGATACGCAGTATTTT | CASSQRGPSTDTQYF
. | . | TRBJ2-5 | TRBV10-3 | TGTGCCATCAGTGATTCGAGGTCTAGAAGGGAGACCCAGTACTTC | CAISDSRSRRETQYF
. | many | TRBJ2-3 | TRBV15 | TGTGCCACCAGCAGAGTGGGCGGGAGCACAGATACGCAGTATTTT | CATSRVGGSTDTQYF
. | . | TRBJ2-1 | TRBV5-4 | TGTGCCAGCGCCCGGGAGCTTTACAATGAGCAGTTCTTC | CASARELYNEQFF
. | many | TRBJ2-5 | TRBV27 | TGTGCCAGCAAGGAAGAGACCCAGTACTTC | CASKEETQYF
TRBD1 | few | TRBJ2-5 | TRBV20-1 | TGCAGTGCTTCAACAGGGGCCATCGGTGAGACCCAGTACTTC | CSASTGAIGETQYF